These T cell receptor beta chains were read from a single sample in a study of molecular identifiers for immune sequencing clone quantification. From the PCR reads, TCRdb called clonotypes with MiXCR, one entry per CDR3 protein. The data show over 600,000 distinct CDR3 sequences, with around 20% seen just once and about 0.9% held by the top ten. The source material was naive CD8+ T cells from blood, with Jurkat cell RNA spiked in. The receptors here all came from a human donor in good health. Some libraries in this study had Jurkat cell RNA spiked in. CDR3s include the opening cysteine and the closing phenylalanine or tryptophan. The D gene is left open where the match is weak. A clone size is listed for some rows: how often the clone was seen (once, few, many), or a class if it is expanded.

j_gene: TRBJ2-5
v_gene: TRBV6-5
d_gene: -
abundance: many
CDR3nt: TGTGCCAGCAGTTACTCGGGGGCAGAGACCCAGTACTTC
CDR3aa: CASSYSGAETQYF

j_gene: TRBJ2-7
v_gene: TRBV6-2/TRBV6-3
d_gene: TRBD1
abundance: many
CDR3nt: TGTGCCAGCAGTACCCGGGACAGTAGCTCCTACGAGCAGTACTTC
CDR3aa: CASSTRDSSSYEQYF

j_gene: TRBJ2-2
v_gene: TRBV6-5
d_gene: TRBD1
abundance: -
CDR3nt: TGTGCCAGCAGTTCTCGACAGGGGGTGACCGAGGAGCTGTTTTTT
CDR3aa: CASSSRQGVTEELFF

j_gene: TRBJ1-2
v_gene: TRBV4-1
d_gene: TRBD1
abundance: -
CDR3nt: TGCGCCAGCAGCCAGTCAGGGGGCTTGAACTATGGCAACACCTTC
CDR3aa: CASSQSGGLNYGNTF

j_gene: TRBJ2-1
v_gene: TRBV27
d_gene: -
abundance: few
CDR3nt: TGTGCCAGCAGTCTCTCTACCCCAAACGGGTACAATGAGCAGTTCTTC
CDR3aa: CASSLSTPNGYNEQFF

j_gene: TRBJ2-7
v_gene: TRBV19
d_gene: -
abundance: -
CDR3nt: TGTGCCAGTAGTATTACTGGGACTTCTGTCTCCTACGAGCAGTACTTC
CDR3aa: CASSITGTSVSYEQYF

j_gene: TRBJ2-2
v_gene: TRBV6-5
d_gene: -
abundance: many
CDR3nt: TGTGCCAGCAGTTACTCTTCCGGGGCAGGGAGGACCGGGGAGCTGTTTTTT
CDR3aa: CASSYSSGAGRTGELFF

j_gene: TRBJ1-5
v_gene: TRBV27
d_gene: -
abundance: -
CDR3nt: TGTGCCAGCAGTTTATTAGGGGGTTACGGGAATCAGCCCCAGCATTTT
CDR3aa: CASSLLGGYGNQPQHF

j_gene: TRBJ1-2
v_gene: TRBV29-1
d_gene: -
abundance: many
CDR3nt: TGCAGCGTTGTGCGCAGCAGGGATGGCTACACCTTC
CDR3aa: CSVVRSRDGYTF

j_gene: TRBJ1-1
v_gene: TRBV28
d_gene: TRBD1
abundance: many
CDR3nt: TGTGCCAGCAAACAGGGGGCGAGCACTGAAGCTTTCTTT
CDR3aa: CASKQGASTEAFF

j_gene: TRBJ2-2
v_gene: TRBV6-2/TRBV6-3
d_gene: TRBD2
abundance: many
CDR3nt: TGTGCCAGCAGACAAACCACTAGCGGGAGGACCGGGGAGCTGTTTTTT
CDR3aa: CASRQTTSGRTGELFF

j_gene: TRBJ2-3
v_gene: TRBV12-3/TRBV12-4
d_gene: TRBD2
abundance: many
CDR3nt: TGTGCCAGCAGTTTAGTGGGACTAGACCCTACAGATACGCAGTATTTT
CDR3aa: CASSLVGLDPTDTQYF

j_gene: TRBJ2-5
v_gene: TRBV20-1
d_gene: -
abundance: -
CDR3nt: TGCAGTGCTAGAGAACCGCAGGGGTGGACCGAGGAGACCCAGTACTTC
CDR3aa: CSAREPQGWTEETQYF

j_gene: TRBJ2-7
v_gene: TRBV7-8
d_gene: -
abundance: -
CDR3nt: TGTGCCAGCAGCTCCCCCCCCCGGCCGGCCTACGAGCAGTACTTC
CDR3aa: CASSSPPRPAYEQYF

j_gene: TRBJ1-1
v_gene: TRBV7-9
d_gene: TRBD1
abundance: many
CDR3nt: TGTGCCAGCAAGACAGGGGGGGACACTGAAGCTTTCTTT
CDR3aa: CASKTGGDTEAFF

j_gene: TRBJ2-2
v_gene: TRBV19
d_gene: -
abundance: few
CDR3nt: TGTGCCACCCTCCGGACAGTAACCGGGGAGCTGTTTTTT
CDR3aa: CATLRTVTGELFF

j_gene: TRBJ2-7
v_gene: TRBV6-5
d_gene: -
abundance: many
CDR3nt: TGTGCCAGCAATCCGGGTTCGGCCTACGAGCAGTACTTC
CDR3aa: CASNPGSAYEQYF